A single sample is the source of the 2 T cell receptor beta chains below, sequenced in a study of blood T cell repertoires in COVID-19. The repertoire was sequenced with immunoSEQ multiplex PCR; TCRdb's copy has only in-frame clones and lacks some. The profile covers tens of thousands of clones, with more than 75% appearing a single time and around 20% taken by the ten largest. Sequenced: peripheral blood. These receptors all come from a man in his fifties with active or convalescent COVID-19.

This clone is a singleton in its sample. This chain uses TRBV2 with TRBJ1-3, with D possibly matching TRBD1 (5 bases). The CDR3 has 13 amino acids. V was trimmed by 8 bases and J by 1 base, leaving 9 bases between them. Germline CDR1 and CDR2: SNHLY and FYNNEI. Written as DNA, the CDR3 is TGTGCCAGCTGGACACCTTCTGGAAACACCATATATTTT. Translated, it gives CASWTPSGNTIYF.

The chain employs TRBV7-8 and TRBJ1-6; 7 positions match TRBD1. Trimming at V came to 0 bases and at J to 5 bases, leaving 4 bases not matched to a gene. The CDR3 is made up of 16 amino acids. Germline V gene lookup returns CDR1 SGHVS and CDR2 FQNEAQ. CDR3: CASSLAEGANNSPLHF. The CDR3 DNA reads TGTGCCAGCAGCTTAGCCGAGGGGGCCAATAATTCACCCCTCCACTTT.